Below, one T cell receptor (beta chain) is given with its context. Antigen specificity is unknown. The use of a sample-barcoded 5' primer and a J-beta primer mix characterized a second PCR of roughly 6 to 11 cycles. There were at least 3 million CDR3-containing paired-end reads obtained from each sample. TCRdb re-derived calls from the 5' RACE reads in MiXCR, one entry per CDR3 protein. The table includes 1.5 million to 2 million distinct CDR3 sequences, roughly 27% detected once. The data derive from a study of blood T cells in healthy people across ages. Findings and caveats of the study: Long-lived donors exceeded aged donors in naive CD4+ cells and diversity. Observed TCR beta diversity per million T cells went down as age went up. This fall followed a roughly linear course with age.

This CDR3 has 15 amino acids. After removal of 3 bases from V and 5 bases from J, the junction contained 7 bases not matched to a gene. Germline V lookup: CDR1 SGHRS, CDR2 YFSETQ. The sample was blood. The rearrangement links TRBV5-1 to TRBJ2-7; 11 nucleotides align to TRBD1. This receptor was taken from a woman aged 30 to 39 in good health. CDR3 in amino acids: CASSSRTGGPHEQYF. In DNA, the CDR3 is TGCGCCAGCAGCTCGCGGACAGGGGGCCCCCACGAGCAGTACTTC.